A single TCR beta chain is shown here with its context. The sample is drawn from a study of blood T cell repertoires in COVID-19. Study-wide background: Samples came from the United States, Italy and Spain, spanning acute and convalescent COVID-19. In each case, the material was cDNA or gDNA derived from T cells, B-cell-depleted T cells, or PBMCs.

This CDR3 has 15 residues. The germline gives CDR1 MNHEY, CDR2 SVGEGT. V lost 5 bases and J lost 4; bases outside the gene matches: 7. Source study methods: Estimates of nucleated cell counts were drawn from the amplification of reference gene primers. Method: immunoSEQ multiplex PCR; TCRdb's copy keeps in-frame clones and lacks some. The V and J calls and the clone size are those of that table, but D and trimming were determined from the DNA. The repertoire includes hundreds of thousands of clones, around 80% of them detected once, and 1.3% sits in the top ten. This clonotype was sampled from a woman aged 30 to 39 with COVID-19, enrolled during active disease. Sequenced: peripheral blood. The chain combines TRBV6-2 or TRBV6-3 with TRBJ2-1; 8 nucleotides line up with TRBD2. As DNA, the CDR3 is TGTGCCAGCAGTGTAGCGGGAAGGGGTTACAATGAGCAGTTCTTC. Protein product: CASSVAGRGYNEQFF.